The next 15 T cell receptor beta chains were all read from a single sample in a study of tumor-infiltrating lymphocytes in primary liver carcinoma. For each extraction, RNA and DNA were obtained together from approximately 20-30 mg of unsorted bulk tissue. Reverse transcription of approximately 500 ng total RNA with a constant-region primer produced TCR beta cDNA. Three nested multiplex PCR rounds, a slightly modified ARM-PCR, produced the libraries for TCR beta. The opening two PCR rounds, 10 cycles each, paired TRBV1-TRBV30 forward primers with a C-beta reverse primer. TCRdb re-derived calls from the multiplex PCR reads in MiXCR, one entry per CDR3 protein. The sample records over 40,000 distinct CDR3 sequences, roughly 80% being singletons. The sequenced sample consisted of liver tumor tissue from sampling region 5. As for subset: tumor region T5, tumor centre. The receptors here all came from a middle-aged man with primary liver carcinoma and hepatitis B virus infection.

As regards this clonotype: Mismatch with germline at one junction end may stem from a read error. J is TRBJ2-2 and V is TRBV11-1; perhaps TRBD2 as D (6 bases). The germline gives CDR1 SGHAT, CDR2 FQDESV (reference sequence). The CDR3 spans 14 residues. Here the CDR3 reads CTSSLWANTGGLFF. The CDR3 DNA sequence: TGTACCAGCAGCTTATGGGCAAACACCGGGGGACTGTTTTTT.

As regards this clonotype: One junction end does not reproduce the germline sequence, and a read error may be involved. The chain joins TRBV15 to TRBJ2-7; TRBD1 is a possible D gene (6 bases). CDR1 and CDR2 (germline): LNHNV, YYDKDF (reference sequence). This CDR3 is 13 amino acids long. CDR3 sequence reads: CDTRGDSLYEQYF. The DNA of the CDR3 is TGTGACACCAGGGGAGATAGTCTCTACGAGCAATACTTC.

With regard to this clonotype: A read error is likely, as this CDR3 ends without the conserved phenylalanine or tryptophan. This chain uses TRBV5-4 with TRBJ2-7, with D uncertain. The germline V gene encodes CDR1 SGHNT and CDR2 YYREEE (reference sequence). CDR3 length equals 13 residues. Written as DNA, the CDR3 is TGTACCAGCAGCTTCGCCTCACCAGGCGAGCAGTACATC. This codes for CTSSFASPGEQYI.

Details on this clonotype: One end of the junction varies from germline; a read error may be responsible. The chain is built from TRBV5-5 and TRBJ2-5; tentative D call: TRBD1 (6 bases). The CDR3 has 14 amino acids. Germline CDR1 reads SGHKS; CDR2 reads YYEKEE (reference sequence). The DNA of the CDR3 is TGTGCCAGCACCTGGGGGCGGCGCGGAGAGACCCAATACTTC. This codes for CASTWGRRGETQYF.

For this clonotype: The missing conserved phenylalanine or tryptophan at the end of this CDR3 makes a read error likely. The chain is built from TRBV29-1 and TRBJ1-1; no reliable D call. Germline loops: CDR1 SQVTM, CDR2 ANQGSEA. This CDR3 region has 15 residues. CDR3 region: CSVAVGWGMNTEAFS. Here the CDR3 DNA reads TGTAGCGTTGCGGTAGGATGGGGAATGAACACTGAAGCTTTCTCT.

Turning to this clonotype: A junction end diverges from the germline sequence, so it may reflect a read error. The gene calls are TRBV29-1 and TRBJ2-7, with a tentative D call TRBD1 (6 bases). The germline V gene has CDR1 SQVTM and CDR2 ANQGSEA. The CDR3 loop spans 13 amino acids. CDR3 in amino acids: CSVDTGYVGDQYF. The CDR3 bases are TGCAGCGTCGATACAGGGTATGTCGGCGACCAGTATTTC.

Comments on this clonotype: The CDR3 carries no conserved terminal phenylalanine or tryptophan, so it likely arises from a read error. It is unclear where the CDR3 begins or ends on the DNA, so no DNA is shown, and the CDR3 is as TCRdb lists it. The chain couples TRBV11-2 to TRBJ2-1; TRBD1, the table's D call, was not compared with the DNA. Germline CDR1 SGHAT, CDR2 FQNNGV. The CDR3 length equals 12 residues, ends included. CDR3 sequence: CASSYATGEKFL.

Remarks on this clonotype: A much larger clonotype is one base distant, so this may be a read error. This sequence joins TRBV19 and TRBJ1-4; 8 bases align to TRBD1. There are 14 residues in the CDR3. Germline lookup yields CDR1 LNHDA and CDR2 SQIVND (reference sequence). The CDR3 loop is CVSRRTGTDEKLFF. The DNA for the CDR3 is TGTGTCAGTAGGCGGACAGGGACGGATGAAAAACTGTTTTTT. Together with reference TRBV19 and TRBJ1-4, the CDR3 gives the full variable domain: DGGITQSPKYLFRKEGQNVTLSCEQNLNHDAMYWYRQDPGQGLRLIYYSQIVNDFQKGDIAEGYSVSREKKESFPLTVTSAQKNPTAFYLCVSRRTGTDEKLFFGSGTQLSVL.

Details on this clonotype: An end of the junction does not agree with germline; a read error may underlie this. The CDR3 DNA reads TGTGCCAGTACCCTAGGAACAGGACCCTACAAGCAGTACTTC. Translating gives CASTLGTGPYKQYF. J is TRBJ2-7 and V is TRBV19; weak D call: TRBD1 (5 bases). CDR3 length equals 14 residues. The germline V gene has CDR1 LNHDA and CDR2 SQIVND (reference sequence).

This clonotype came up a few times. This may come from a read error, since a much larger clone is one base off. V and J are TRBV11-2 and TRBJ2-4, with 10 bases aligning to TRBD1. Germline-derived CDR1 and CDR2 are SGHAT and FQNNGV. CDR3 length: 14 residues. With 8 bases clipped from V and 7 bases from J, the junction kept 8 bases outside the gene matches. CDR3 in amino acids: CASGSGTGDNIQYF. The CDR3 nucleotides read TGTGCCAGCGGCTCCGGGACAGGGGATAACATTCAGTACTTC.

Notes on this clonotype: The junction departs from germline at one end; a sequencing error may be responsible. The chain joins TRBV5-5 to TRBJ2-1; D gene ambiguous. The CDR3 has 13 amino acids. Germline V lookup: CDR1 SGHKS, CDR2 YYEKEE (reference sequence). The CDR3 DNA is TGTGCCAACAGCTACCGAACGGGCAATGAGGAGTTCTTC. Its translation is CANSYRTGNEEFF.

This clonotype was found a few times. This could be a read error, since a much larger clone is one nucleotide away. Here the CDR3 reads CASSRTGSGTNVLTF. CDR3 bases: TGTGCCAGCAGCCGGACAGGATCTGGGACCAACGTCCTGACTTTC. The genes are TRBV7-9 and TRBJ2-6; TRBD1 matches at 7 bases. The CDR3 is 15 residues long. Germline-derived CDR1 and CDR2 are SEHNR and FQNEAQ (reference sequence).

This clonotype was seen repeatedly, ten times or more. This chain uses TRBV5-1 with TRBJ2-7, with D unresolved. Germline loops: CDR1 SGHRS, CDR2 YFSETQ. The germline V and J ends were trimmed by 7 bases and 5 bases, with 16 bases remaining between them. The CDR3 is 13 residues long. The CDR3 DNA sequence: TGCGCCAGCGGCCCAATGGGTCCCCACGAGCAGTACTTC. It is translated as CASGPMGPHEQYF.

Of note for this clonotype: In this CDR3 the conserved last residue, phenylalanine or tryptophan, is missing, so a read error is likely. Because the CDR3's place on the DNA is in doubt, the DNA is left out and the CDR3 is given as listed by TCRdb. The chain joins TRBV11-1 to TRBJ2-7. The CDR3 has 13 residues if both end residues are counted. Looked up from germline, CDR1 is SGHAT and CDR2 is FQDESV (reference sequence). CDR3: CASRGKRSYEQCL.

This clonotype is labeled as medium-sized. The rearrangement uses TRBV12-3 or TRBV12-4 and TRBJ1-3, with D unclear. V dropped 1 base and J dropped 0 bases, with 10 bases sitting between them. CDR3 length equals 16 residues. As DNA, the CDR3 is TGTGCCAGCAGTTTAGGACAACTTCTCTCTGGAAACACCATATATTTT. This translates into CASSLGQLLSGNTIYF.